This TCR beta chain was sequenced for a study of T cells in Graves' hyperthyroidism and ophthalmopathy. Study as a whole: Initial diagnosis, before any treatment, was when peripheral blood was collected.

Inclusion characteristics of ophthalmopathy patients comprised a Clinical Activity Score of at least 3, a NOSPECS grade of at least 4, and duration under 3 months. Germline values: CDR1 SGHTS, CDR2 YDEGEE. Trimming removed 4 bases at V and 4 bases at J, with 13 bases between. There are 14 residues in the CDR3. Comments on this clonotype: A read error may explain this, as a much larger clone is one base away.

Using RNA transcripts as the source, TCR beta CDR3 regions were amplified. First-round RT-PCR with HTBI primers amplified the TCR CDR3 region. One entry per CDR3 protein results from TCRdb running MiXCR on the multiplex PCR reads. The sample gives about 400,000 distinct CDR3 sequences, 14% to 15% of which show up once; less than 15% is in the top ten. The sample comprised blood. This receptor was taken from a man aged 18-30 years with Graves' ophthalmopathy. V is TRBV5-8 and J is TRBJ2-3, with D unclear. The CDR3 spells CASSPVLAADTQYF. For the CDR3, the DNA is TGTGCCAGCAGCCCGGTCCTCGCCGCAGATACGCAGTATTTT.